The 2 T cell receptor beta chains in this list originate from one sample, sequenced in a study of CD8+CD57+ T cells in acquired aplastic anemia. Researchers used genomic DNA as the template to profile TCR beta VDJ and CDR3. A single record per CDR3 protein comes from TCRdb applying MiXCR to the reads. The sample has about 110,000 distinct CDR3 sequences; 40% to 60% are singletons. The sample was sorted CD4+, CD8+, or CD8+CD57+ T cells (not recorded which) from PBMCs. Source of these receptors: a human donor in good health, serving as a control.

This clonotype appeared a single time. The CDR3 end shows no conserved phenylalanine or tryptophan, and so a read error is likely. The V call is TRBV24-1, the J call TRBJ2-7; D may match TRBD1 or TRBD2 (5 bases each). The CDR3 is 13 residues long. Trimming removed 0 bases at V and 6 bases at J, with 8 bases between. Germline values: CDR1 KGHDR, CDR2 SFDVKD. The CDR3 bases are TGTGCCACCAGTGATTTGGCAGGGAGCGAGCAGTACCTC. Residues: CATSDLAGSEQYL.

The chain uses TRBV5-4 and TRBJ2-5, with 8 positions matching TRBD2. Per the germline V gene, CDR1 is SGHNT and CDR2 is YYREEE (reference sequence). There are 12 residues in the CDR3. Trimming removed 1 base from V and 9 bases from J; junction bases left unmatched: 2. CDR3 sequence (DNA): TGTGCCAGCAGCTTGACTAGCGGCCCCCAGTACTTC. Translated: CASSLTSGPQYF.